This T cell receptor beta chain is from a study of blood T cell repertoires in COVID-19. Background on the study: Some COVID-19 samples were acute and others convalescent; all came from the United States, Italy and Spain. T cells, B-cell-depleted T cells, or PBMCs provided the cDNA or gDNA that served as material.

The germline V gene has CDR1 MNHNY and CDR2 SVGAGI (reference sequence). This CDR3 is 16 amino acids long. After removal of 5 bases from V and 4 bases from J, the junction contained 5 bases not matched to a gene. This clone was detected ten times or more. Authors' methods: Reference gene primer amplification yielded estimated nucleated cell counts. The repertoire was sequenced with immunoSEQ multiplex PCR; TCRdb's copy has only in-frame clones and lacks some. V and J calls and clone size are given by that table; D and trimming were obtained from the DNA. Here the sample spans 130,000 or so clones, over 65% being singletons.

The sample taken for sequencing was peripheral blood. The sequence came from a man aged 50 to 59 with acute or convalescent COVID-19. The chain employs TRBV6-6 and TRBJ2-2; 12 bases agree with TRBD2. DNA for the CDR3: TGTGCCAGCAGTCAGAGACTAGCGGGGGTCACCGGGGAGCTGTTTTTT. Encoded protein: CASSQRLAGVTGELFF.